A single sample is the source of the 10 T cell receptor beta chains below, sequenced in a study of Graves' ophthalmopathy and Graves' hyperthyroidism. Amplifying from RNA transcripts, the study obtained TCR beta CDR3 regions. In the first round, RT-PCR was carried out with HTBI primers, and a multiplex PCR formed the second round. TCRdb ran MiXCR on the multiplex PCR reads and lists one entry per CDR3 protein. Of about 210,000 distinct CDR3 sequences listed, approximately 28% are singletons. The sequenced sample was peripheral blood. The receptor set was obtained from a man in his fifties or sixties with Graves' ophthalmopathy.

The V gene is TRBV10-3, the J gene TRBJ2-7; D is undetermined. This CDR3 is built from 14 residues. Germline loops: CDR1 ENHRY, CDR2 SYGVKD. The V end was cut by 0 bases, the J end by 0 bases, with 6 bases between. This chain's CDR3 is CAISESESSYEQYF. CDR3 sequence (DNA): TGTGCCATCAGTGAGTCGGAGAGCTCCTACGAGCAGTACTTC.

This clonotype appeared a few times. J is TRBJ1-2 and V is TRBV28; 7 nucleotides match TRBD1. CDR1 is MDHEN, CDR2 SYDVKM, per germline. V shed 2 bases and J 1 base; nucleotides not matched to a gene: 7. The CDR3 is made up of 16 amino acids. The CDR3 region is CASSLLPTGSNYGYTF. The CDR3 DNA reads TGTGCCAGCAGTTTACTCCCGACAGGGAGTAACTATGGCTACACCTTC.

This clonotype was observed many times. The rearrangement joins TRBV5-1 to TRBJ1-2, with 9 bases lining up with TRBD1. V lost 0 bases, J lost 4 bases, and 4 bases stayed unmatched. This CDR3 is built from 15 residues. CDR1 is SGHRS and CDR2 is YFSETQ in the germline V gene. CDR3 DNA sequence: TGCGCCAGCAGCTTGGATCGACAGGGGGGCTATGGCTACACCTTC. Translating it yields CASSLDRQGGYGYTF.

This chain links TRBV6-1 with TRBJ2-7; the D gene could be TRBD1 or TRBD2 (6 bases each). V was trimmed by 5 bases and J by 1 base, leaving 18 bases between them. This CDR3 spans 16 amino acids. Germline loops: CDR1 MNHNS, CDR2 SASEGT. In nucleotides, the CDR3 is TGTGCCAGCAGTACCCCGGTTCAGGGGAGGTCCTACGAGCAGTACTTC. Protein product: CASSTPVQGRSYEQYF.

This clonotype was detected many times. The chain is built from TRBV18 and TRBJ1-1, with a possible D match to TRBD1 (6 bases). The V gene's germline CDR1 is KGHSH and CDR2 LQKENI. Trimming removed 2 bases at V and 7 bases at J, with 14 bases between. The CDR3 contains 14 residues. The CDR3 DNA reads as TGTGCCAGCTCACCATCGGGGGGCCTTGGTGAAGCTTTCTTT. It translates to CASSPSGGLGEAFF.

There are many counts of this clonotype. With a much larger clone just one base away, this may be a read error. The rearrangement links TRBV28 to TRBJ1-5; D not certain. The germline V gene has CDR1 MDHEN and CDR2 SYDVKM. The CDR3 has 12 residues. V was clipped by 8 bases and J by 0 bases, with 5 bases between them. The CDR3 here is CASWGSNQPQHF. In nucleotides, the CDR3 is TGTGCCAGCTGGGGTAGCAATCAGCCCCAGCATTTT.

This clonotype was observed many times. The V call is TRBV7-8, the J call TRBJ2-5; D is ambiguous. There are 18 residues in the CDR3. The V end was cut by 5 bases, the J end by 1 base, with 23 bases between. The germline gives CDR1 SGHVS, CDR2 FQNEAQ. The CDR3 DNA reads as TGTGCCAGCAGCCCTCCTCGTACCGGGTTTAAGGGCCAAGAGACCCAGTACTTC. Encoded protein: CASSPPRTGFKGQETQYF.

This sequence joins TRBV6-5 and TRBJ1-6; D not resolved. CDR3 length equals 14 residues. Germline lookup yields CDR1 MNHEY and CDR2 SVGAGI. V gave up 0 bases and J gave up 10 bases, with 10 bases separating them. The CDR3 here is CASSYSTVGSPLHF. DNA for the CDR3: TGTGCCAGCAGTTACTCGACCGTCGGATCACCCCTCCACTTT.

This clonotype was seen at least ten times. The chain joins TRBV7-2 to TRBJ2-7; D might be TRBD1 or TRBD2, each matching 7 bases. V lost 4 bases, J lost 5 bases, and 15 bases lay in between. CDR1 is SGHTA, CDR2 FQGNSA, per germline. This CDR3 has 14 amino acids. CDR3 nucleotides: TGTGCCAGCAGCTCCAGGGGGGAGGGGAACGAGCAGTACTTC. Translated: CASSSRGEGNEQYF. Looking up the rest from reference TRBV7-2 and TRBJ2-7 gives the full variable domain: GAGVSQSPSNKVTEKGKDVELRCDPISGHTALYWYRQSLGQGLEFLIYFQGNSAPDKSGLPSDRFSAERTGGSVSTLTIQRTQQEDSAVYLCASSSRGEGNEQYFGPGTRLTVT.

The chain joins TRBV6-5 to TRBJ2-7; 9 bases are a match to TRBD1. This CDR3 region has 15 residues. The germline V gene encodes CDR1 MNHEY and CDR2 SVGAGI. The V and J ends lost 1 base and 6 bases, in that order; junction bases with no gene match: 7. The CDR3 DNA sequence: TGTGCCAGCAGTTACTTGGACAGGGGTCGGAGCGAGCAGTACTTC. Amino acids: CASSYLDRGRSEQYF.